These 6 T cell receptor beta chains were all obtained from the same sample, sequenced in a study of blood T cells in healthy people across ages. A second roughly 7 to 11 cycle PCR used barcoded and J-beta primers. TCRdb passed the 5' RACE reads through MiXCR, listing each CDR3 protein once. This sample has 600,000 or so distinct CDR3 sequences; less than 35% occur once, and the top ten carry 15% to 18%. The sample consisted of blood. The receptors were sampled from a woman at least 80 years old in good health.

CDR3 region: CAWSINRGQRPSTNEKLFF. CDR3 nucleotides: TGTGCCTGGAGTATTAACCGGGGGCAGCGACCTTCAACTAATGAAAAACTGTTTTTT. The V and J genes are TRBV30 and TRBJ1-4; D might be TRBD1 (6 bases). The CDR3 extends over 19 amino acids. CDR1 is GTSNPN, CDR2 SVGIG, per germline (reference sequence). Trimming pared 2 bases from V and 0 bases from J, leaving 22 bases between.

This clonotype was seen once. CDR3 sequence: CASSENGGQGQPQHF. Written as DNA, the CDR3 is TGTGCCAGCAGCGAAAACGGAGGGCAGGGTCAGCCCCAGCATTTT. The chain joins TRBV6-1 to TRBJ1-5, with D perhaps TRBD1 (5 bases). The CDR3 is 15 amino acids. Germline CDR1 is MNHNS and CDR2 is SASEGT. The ends were cut back, 6 bases at V and 6 bases at J, with 18 bases in the middle.

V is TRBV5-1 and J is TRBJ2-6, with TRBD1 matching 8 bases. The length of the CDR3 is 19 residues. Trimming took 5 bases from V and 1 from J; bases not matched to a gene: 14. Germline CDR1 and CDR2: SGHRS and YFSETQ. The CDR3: CASSFLWGTGLSGANVLTF. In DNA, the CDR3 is TGCGCCAGCAGTTTCTTATGGGGGACAGGCCTTTCTGGGGCCAACGTCCTGACTTTC.

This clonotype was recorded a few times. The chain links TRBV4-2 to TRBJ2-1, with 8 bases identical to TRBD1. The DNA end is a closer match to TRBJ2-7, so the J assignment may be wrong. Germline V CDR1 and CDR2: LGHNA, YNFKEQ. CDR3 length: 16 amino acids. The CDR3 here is CASSQDGQGAYNEQYF. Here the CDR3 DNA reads TGTGCCAGCAGCCAAGACGGGCAGGGGGCCTACAATGAGCAGTACTTC.

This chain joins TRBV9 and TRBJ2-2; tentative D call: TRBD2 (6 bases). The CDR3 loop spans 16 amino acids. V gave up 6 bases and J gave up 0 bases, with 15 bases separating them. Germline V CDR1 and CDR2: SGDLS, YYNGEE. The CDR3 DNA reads TGTGCCAGCACCCAGGTTGGGACTGCGAACACCGGGGAGCTGTTTTTT. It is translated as CASTQVGTANTGELFF.

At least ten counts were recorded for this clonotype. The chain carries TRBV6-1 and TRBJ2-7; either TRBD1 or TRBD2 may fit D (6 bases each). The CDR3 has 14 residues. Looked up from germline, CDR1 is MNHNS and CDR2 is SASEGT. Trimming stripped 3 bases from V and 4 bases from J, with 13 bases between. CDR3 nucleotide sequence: TGTGCCAGCAGTGAGACCGGGGGCGATTACGAGCAGTACTTC. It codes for CASSETGGDYEQYF.